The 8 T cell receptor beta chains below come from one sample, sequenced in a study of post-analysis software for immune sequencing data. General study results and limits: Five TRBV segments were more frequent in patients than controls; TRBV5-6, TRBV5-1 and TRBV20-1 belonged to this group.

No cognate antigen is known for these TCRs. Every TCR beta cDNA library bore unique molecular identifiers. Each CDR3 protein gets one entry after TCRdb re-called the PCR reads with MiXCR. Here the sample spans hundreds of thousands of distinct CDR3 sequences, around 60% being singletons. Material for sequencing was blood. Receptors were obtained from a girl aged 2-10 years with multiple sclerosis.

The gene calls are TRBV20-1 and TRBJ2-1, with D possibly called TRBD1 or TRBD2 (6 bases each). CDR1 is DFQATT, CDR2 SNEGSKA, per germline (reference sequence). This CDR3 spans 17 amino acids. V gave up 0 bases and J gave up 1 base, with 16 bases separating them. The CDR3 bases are TGCAGTGCTAGAGATTCACGGGGGCGCGGTTCCTACAATGAGCAGTTCTTC. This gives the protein CSARDSRGRGSYNEQFF.

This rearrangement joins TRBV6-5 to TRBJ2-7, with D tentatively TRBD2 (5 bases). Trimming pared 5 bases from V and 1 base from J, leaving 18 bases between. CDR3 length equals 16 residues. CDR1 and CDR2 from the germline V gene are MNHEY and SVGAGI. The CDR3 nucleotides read TGTGCCAGCAGTCCTTCCACCGCCTCGGGGTCCTACGAGCAGTACTTC. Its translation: CASSPSTASGSYEQYF.

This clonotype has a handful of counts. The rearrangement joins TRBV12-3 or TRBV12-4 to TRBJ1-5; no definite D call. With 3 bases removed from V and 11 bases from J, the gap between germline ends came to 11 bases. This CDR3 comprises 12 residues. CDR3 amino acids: CASSFSTAAQHF. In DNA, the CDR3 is TGTGCCAGCAGTTTCAGCACGGCGGCCCAGCATTTT.

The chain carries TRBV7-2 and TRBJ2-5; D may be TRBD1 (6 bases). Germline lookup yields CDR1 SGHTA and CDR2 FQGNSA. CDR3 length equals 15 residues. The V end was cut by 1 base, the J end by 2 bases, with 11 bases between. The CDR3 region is CASSLEWTVQETQYF. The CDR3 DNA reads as TGTGCCAGCAGCTTAGAGTGGACAGTTCAAGAGACCCAGTACTTC.

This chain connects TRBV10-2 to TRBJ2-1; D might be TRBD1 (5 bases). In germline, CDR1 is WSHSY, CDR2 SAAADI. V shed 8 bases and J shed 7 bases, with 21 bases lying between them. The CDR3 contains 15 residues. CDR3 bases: TGCGCCAGCGCCCCCATCCCACCTAGGGGTAATGAGCAGTTCTTC. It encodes CASAPIPPRGNEQFF.

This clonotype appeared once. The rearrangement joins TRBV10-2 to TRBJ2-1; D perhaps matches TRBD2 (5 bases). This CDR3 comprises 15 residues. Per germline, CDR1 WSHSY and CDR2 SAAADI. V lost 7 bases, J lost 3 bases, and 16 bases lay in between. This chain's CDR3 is CASTTGNTFYNEQFF. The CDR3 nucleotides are TGCGCCAGCACCACCGGGAACACTTTCTACAATGAGCAGTTCTTC.

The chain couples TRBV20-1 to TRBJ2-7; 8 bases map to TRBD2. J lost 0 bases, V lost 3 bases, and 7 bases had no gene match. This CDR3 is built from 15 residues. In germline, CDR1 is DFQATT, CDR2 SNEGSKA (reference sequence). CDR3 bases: TGCAGTGCTAGCGGGCCGGGAGGGAACTCCTACGAGCAGTACTTC. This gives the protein CSASGPGGNSYEQYF.

In nucleotides, the CDR3 is TGTGCCAGCAGCGTAGGGGCCGGGGAGACCCAGTACTTC. Encoded protein: CASSVGAGETQYF. This chain connects TRBV9 to TRBJ2-5; D not resolved. V was pared by 0 bases and J by 5 bases, with 8 bases between. Germline V gene data show CDR1 as SGDLS and CDR2 as YYNGEE. This CDR3 comprises 13 residues.